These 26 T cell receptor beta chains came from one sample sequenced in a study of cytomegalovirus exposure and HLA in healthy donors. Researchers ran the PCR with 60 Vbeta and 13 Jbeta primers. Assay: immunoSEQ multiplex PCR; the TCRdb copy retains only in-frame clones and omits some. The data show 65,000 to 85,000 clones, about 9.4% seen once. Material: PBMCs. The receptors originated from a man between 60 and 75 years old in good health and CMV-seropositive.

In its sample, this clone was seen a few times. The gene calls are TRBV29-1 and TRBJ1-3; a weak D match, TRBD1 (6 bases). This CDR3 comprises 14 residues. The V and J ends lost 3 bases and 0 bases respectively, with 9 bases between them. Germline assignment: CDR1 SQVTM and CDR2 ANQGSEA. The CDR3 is CSVDPTGSGNTIYF. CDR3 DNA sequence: TGCAGCGTTGACCCGACAGGCTCTGGAAACACCATATATTTT.

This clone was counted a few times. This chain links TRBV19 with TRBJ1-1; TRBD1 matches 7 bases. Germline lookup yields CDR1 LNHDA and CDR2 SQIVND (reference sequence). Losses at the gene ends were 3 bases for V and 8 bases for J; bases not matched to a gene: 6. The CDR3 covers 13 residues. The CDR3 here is CASSIQTGEEAFF. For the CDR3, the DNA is TGTGCCAGTAGTATCCAAACAGGGGAGGAAGCTTTCTTT.

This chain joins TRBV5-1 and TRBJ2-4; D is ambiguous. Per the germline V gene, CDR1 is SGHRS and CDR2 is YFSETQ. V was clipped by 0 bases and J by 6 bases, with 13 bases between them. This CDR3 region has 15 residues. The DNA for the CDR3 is TGCGCCAGCAGCTTGGCCGAGACTCCCCGAAACATTCAGTACTTC. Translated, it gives CASSLAETPRNIQYF. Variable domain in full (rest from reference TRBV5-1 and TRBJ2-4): KAGVTQTPRYLIKTRGQQVTLSCSPISGHRSVSWYQQTPGQGLQFLFEYFSETQRNKGNFPGRFSGRQFSNSRSEMNVSTLELGDSALYLCASSLAETPRNIQYFGAGTRLSVL.

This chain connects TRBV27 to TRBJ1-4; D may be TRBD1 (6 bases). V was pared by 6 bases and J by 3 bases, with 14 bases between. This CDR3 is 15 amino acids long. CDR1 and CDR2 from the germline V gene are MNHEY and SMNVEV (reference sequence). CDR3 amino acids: CASSTEGGANEKLFF. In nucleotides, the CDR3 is TGTGCCAGCAGCACTGAGGGGGGGGCTAATGAAAAACTGTTTTTT.

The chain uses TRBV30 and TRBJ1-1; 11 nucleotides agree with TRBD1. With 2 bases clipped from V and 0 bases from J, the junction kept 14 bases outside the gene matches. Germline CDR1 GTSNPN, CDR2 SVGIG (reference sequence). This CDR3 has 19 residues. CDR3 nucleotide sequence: TGTGCCTGGAGTCCCGGGGTGATTTGGGACAGGGGGATGAACACTGAAGCTTTCTTT. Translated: CAWSPGVIWDRGMNTEAFF.

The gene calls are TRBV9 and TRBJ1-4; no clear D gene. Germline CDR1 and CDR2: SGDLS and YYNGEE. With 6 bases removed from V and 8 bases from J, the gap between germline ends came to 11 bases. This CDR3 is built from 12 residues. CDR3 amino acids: CASNPGGEKLFF. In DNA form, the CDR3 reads TGTGCCAGCAACCCGGGAGGCGAAAAACTGTTTTTT.

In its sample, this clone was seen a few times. As DNA, the CDR3 is TGTGCCAGCAGCGGGACTAGCCCCTTAGTCCCCGAGCAGTACTTC. Translation: CASSGTSPLVPEQYF. This chain uses TRBV5-6 with TRBJ2-7; 9 bases agree with TRBD2. Germline V lookup: CDR1 SGHDT, CDR2 YYEEEE. This CDR3 has 15 amino acids. The ends lost 4 bases at V and 6 bases at J; junction bases unmatched: 11.

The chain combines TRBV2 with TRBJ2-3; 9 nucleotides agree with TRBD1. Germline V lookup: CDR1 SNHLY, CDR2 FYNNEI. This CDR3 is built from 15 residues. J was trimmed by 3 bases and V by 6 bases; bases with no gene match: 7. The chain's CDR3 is CASSAEQGATDTQYF. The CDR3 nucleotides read TGTGCCAGCAGCGCCGAACAGGGGGCAACAGATACGCAGTATTTT.

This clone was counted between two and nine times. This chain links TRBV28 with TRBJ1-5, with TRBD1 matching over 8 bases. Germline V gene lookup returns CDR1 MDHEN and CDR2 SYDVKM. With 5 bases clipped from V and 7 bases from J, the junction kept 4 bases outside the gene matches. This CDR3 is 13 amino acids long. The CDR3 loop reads CASSPNRGQPQHF. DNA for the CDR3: TGTGCCAGCAGTCCTAACAGGGGGCAGCCCCAGCATTTT.

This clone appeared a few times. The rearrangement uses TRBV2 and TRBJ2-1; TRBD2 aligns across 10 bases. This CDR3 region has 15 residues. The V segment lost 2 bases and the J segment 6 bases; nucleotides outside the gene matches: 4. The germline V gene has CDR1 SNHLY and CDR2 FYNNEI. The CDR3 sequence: CASSELAGAPNEQFF. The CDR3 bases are TGTGCCAGCAGTGAACTAGCGGGGGCTCCCAATGAGCAGTTCTTC.

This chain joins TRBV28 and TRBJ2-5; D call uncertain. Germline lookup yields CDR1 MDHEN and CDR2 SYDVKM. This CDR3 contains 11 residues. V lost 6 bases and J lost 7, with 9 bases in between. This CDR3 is CASSYPGTQYF. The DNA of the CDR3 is TGTGCCAGCAGCTATCCTGGGACCCAGTACTTC.

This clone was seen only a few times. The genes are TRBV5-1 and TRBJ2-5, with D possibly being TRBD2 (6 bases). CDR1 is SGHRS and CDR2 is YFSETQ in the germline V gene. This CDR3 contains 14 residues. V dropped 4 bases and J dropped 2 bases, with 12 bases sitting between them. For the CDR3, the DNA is TGCGCCAGCAGCCGAACTAGCAATCAAGAGACCCAGTACTTC. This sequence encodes CASSRTSNQETQYF.

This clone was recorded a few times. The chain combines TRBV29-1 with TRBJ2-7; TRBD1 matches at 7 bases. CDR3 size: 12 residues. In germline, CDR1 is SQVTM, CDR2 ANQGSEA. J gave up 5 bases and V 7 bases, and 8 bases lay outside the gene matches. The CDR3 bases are TGCAGCGCTAAACAGGGGATCCACGAGCAGTACGTC. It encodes CSAKQGIHEQYV.

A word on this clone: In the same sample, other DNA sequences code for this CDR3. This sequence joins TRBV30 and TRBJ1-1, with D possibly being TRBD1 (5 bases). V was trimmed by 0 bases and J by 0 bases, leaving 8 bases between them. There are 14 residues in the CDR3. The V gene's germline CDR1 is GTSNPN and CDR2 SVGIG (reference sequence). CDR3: CAWSVEGLNTEAFF. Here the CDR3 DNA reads TGTGCCTGGAGTGTGGAGGGGTTGAACACTGAAGCTTTCTTT.

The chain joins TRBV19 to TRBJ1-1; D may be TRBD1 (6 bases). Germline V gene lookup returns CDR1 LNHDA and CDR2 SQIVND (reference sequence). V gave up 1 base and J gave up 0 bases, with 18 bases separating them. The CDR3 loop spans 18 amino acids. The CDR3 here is CASSIGRQQGWLNTEAFF. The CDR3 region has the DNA TGTGCCAGTAGTATAGGGAGACAACAGGGATGGTTGAACACTGAAGCTTTCTTT. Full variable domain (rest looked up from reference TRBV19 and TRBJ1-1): DGGITQSPKYLFRKEGQNVTLSCEQNLNHDAMYWYRQDPGQGLRLIYYSQIVNDFQKGDIAEGYSVSREKKESFPLTVTSAQKNPTAFYLCASSIGRQQGWLNTEAFFGQGTRLTVV.

CDR3 DNA sequence: TGTGCCAGCTCACCTATAAAGAGCTCCTACAATGAGCAGTTCTTC. Amino acid sequence: CASSPIKSSYNEQFF. The chain carries TRBV18 and TRBJ2-1; no firm D call. Germline CDR1 KGHSH, CDR2 LQKENI. The V and J ends lost 3 bases and 0 bases respectively, with 9 bases between them. The CDR3 loop spans 15 amino acids.

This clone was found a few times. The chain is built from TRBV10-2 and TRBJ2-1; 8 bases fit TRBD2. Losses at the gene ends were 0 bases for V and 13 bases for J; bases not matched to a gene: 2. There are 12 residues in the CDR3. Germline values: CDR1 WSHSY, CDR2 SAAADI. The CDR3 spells CASSESGLVQFF. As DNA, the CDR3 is TGCGCCAGCAGTGAGTCGGGACTAGTTCAGTTCTTC.

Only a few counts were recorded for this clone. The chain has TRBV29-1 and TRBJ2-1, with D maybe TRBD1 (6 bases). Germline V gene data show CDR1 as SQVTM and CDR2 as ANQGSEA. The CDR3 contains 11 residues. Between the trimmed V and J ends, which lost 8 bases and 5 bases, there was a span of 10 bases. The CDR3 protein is CSKTGNNEQFF. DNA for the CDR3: TGCAGCAAAACAGGGAACAATGAGCAGTTCTTC.

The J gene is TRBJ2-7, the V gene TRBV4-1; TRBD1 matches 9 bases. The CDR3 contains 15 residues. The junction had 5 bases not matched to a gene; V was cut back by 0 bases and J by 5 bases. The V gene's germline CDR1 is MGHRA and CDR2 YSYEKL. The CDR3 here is CASSQEGTGSHEQYV. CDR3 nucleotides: TGCGCCAGCAGCCAAGAGGGGACAGGGAGCCACGAGCAGTACGTC.

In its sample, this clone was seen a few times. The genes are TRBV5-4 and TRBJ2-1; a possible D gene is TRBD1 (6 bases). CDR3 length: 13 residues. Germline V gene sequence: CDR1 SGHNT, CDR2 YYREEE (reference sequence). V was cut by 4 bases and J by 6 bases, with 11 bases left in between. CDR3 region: CASSTVQGNEQFF. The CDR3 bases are TGTGCCAGCAGCACGGTACAGGGCAATGAGCAGTTCTTC.

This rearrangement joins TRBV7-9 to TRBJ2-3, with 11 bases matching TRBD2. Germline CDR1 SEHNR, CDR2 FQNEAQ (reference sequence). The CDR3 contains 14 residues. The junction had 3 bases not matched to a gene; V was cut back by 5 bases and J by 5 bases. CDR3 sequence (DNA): TGTGCCAGCAGCCCCGGGACTAGCGGAGATACGCAGTATTTT. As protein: CASSPGTSGDTQYF.

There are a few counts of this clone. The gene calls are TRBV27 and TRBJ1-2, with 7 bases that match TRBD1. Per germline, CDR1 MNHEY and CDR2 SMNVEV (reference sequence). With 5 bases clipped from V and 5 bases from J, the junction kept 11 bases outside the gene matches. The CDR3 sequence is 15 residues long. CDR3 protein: CASSHKTGEGYGYTF. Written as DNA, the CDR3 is TGTGCCAGCAGTCATAAAACAGGGGAAGGATATGGCTACACCTTC.

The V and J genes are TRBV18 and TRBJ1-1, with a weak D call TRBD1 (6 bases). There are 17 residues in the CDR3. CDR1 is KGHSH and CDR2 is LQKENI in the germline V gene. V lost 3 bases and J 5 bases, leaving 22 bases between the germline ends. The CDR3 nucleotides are TGTGCCAGCTCACCCGGCCCCCAAACAGGGCCTGGGACTGAAGCTTTCTTT. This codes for CASSPGPQTGPGTEAFF.

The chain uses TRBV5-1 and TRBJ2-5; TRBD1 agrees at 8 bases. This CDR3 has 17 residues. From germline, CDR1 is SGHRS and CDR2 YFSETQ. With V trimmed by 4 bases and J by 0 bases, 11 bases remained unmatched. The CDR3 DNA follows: TGCGCCAGCAGCCTTGACAGGGGAGTTTTGGACCAAGAGACCCAGTACTTC. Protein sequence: CASSLDRGVLDQETQYF.

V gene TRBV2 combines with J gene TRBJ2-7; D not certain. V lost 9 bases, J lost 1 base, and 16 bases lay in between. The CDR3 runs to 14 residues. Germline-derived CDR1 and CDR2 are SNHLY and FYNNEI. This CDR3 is CASLSGSGSYEQYF. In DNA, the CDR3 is TGTGCCAGTTTATCCGGGTCCGGGTCCTACGAGCAGTACTTC.

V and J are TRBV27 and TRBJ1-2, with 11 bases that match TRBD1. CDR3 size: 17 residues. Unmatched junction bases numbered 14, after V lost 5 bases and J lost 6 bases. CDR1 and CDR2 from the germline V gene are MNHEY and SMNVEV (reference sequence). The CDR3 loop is CASSPRKQDRGHDGYTF. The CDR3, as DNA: TGTGCCAGCAGTCCCCGAAAACAGGACAGGGGGCATGATGGCTACACCTTC.